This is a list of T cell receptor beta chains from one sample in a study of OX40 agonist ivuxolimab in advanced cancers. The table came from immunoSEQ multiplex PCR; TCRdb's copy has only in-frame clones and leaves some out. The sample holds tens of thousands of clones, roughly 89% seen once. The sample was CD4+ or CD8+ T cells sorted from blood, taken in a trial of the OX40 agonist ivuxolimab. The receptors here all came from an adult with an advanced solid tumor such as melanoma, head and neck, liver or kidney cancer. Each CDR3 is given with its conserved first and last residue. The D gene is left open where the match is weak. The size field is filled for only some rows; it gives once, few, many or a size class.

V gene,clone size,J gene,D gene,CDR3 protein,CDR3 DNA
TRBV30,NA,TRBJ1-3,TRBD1,CAYHPGQSSGNTIYF,TGTGCCTACCACCCGGGACAGAGCTCTGGAAACACCATATATTTT
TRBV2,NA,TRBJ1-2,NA,CASSEVARTANGYTF,TGTGCCAGCAGTGAAGTCGCTCGGACAGCCAATGGCTACACCTTC
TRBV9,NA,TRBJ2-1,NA,CASSAREGEQFF,TGTGCCAGCAGCGCCAGAGAGGGTGAGCAGTTCTTC
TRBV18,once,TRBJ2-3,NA,CASSPLGSFSDTQYF,TGTGCCAGCTCACCCTTGGGTAGCTTCTCAGATACGCAGTATTTT
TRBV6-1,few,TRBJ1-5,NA,CASSVLGDQPQHF,TGTGCCAGCAGTGTTTTGGGGGATCAGCCCCAGCATTTT
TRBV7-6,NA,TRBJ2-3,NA,CATPGEREDTQYF,TGTGCCACCCCGGGGGAGAGGGAAGATACGCAGTATTTT
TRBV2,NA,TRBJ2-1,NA,CASSSDTIGEQFF,TGTGCCAGCAGTTCGGACACCATAGGTGAGCAGTTCTTC
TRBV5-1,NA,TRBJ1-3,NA,CASSLDRPAGNTIYF,TGCGCCAGCAGCTTGGACAGGCCGGCTGGAAACACCATATATTTT
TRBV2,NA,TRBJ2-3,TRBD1,CASSRTGEGNTQYF,TGTGCCAGCAGTAGGACAGGGGAGGGAAATACGCAGTATTTT
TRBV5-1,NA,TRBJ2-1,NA,CASSLEADGEQFF,TGCGCCAGCAGCTTGGAGGCGGACGGTGAGCAGTTCTTC
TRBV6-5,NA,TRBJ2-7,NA,CASRPGVTSIYEQYF,TGTGCCAGCCGCCCCGGGGTAACTTCCATCTACGAGCAGTACTTC
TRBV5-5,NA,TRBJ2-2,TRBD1,CATRQGEVSTGELFF,TGTGCCACCCGGCAGGGGGAAGTGAGCACCGGGGAGCTGTTTTTT
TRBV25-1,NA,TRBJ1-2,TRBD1,CASQPMVGDRVGGYTF,TGTGCCAGCCAGCCGATGGTGGGGGACAGGGTTGGTGGCTACACCTTC
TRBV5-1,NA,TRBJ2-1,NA,CASSLRAVERNEQFF,TGCGCCAGCAGCTTGCGGGCAGTTGAAAGGAATGAGCAGTTCTTC
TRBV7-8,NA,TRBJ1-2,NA,CASSPARIQGEYGYTF,TGTGCCAGCAGCCCTGCGAGGATACAGGGCGAGTATGGCTACACCTTC
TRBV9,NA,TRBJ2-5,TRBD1,CASSVLGRGQETQYF,TGTGCCAGCAGCGTATTGGGCAGGGGGCAGGAGACCCAGTACTTC
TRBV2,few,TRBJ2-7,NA,CASTRDSTAYEQYF,TGTGCCAGCACCCGAGACAGTACCGCCTACGAGCAGTACTTC
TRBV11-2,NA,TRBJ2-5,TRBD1,CASSPSPYPRQGARETQYF,TGTGCCAGCAGCCCTTCTCCATATCCAAGACAGGGGGCACGAGAGACCCAGTACTTC
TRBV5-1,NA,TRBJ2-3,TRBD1,CASRLDRSYTDTQYF,TGCGCCAGCAGGTTGGACAGGTCCTACACAGATACGCAGTATTTT
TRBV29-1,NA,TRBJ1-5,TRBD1,CSVAGQGNQPQHF,TGCAGCGTCGCGGGACAGGGGAATCAGCCCCAGCATTTT
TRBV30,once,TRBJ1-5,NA,CAWSSSDRINNQPQHF,TGTGCCTGGAGCTCTTCAGACAGGATTAACAATCAGCCCCAGCATTTT
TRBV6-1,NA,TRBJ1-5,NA,CASSEGSANQPQHF,TGTGCCAGCAGTGAAGGATCTGCCAATCAGCCCCAGCATTTT
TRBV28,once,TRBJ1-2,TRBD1,CASRDSRNYGYTF,TGTGCCAGCCGGGACAGCCGAAACTATGGCTACACCTTC
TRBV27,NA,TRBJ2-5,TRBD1,CASSSRGRVETQYF,TGTGCCAGCAGTTCCAGGGGGCGGGTGGAGACCCAGTACTTC
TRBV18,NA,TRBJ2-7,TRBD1,CASSPGQGNYEQYF,TGTGCCAGCTCACCTGGACAGGGAAACTACGAGCAGTACTTC
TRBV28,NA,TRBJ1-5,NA,CASSSSVRQLYSNQPQHF,TGTGCCAGCAGTTCATCCGTCCGACAGCTATATAGCAATCAGCCCCAGCATTTT
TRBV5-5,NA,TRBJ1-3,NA,CASSTAAGNTIYF,TGTGCCAGCTCGACAGCCGCTGGAAACACCATATATTTT
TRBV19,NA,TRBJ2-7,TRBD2,CASSNGGSIYEQYF,TGTGCCAGTAGTAACGGCGGGAGTATCTACGAGCAGTACTTC
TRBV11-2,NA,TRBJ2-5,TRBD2,CASRPRGGTQETQYF,TGTGCCAGCAGACCCCGGGGAGGGACTCAAGAGACCCAGTACTTC
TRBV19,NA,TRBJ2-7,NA,CATYRFYEQYF,TGTGCCACCTACAGGTTTTACGAGCAGTACTTC
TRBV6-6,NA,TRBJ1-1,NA,CASSYLGRVGTEAFF,TGTGCCAGCAGTTACTTGGGCAGAGTGGGGACTGAAGCTTTCTTT